These T cell receptor beta chains were read from a single sample in a study of shared clonotypes between healthy human individuals. Generated by immunoSEQ multiplex PCR, the TCRdb table keeps only in-frame clones and is missing some. Seen here are a few million clones, just over 90% observed once, and the top ten hold over 0.12%. What was sequenced was naive CD4+ T cells sorted from blood. All receptors come from a man in his late teens or twenties in good health. The CDR3 runs from the conserved cysteine through the conserved F or W. The D gene is left open where the match is weak. A clone size is listed for some rows: how often the clone was seen (once, few, many), or a class if it is expanded.

TRBV28,17,TRBJ1-5,NA,NA,CASSPSPGFEGNQPQHF,TGTGCCAGCAGTCCTTCACCGGGATTTGAGGGCAATCAGCCCCAGCATTTT
TRBV27,13,TRBJ2-3,NA,NA,CASSFGSTDTQYF,TGTGCCAGCAGTTTTGGCAGCACAGATACGCAGTATTTT
TRBV6-1,14,TRBJ1-2,NA,NA,CASSGTAANYGYTF,TGTGCCAGCAGTGGGACAGCCGCTAACTATGGCTACACCTTC
TRBV11-2,13,TRBJ2-1,NA,NA,CASSLDQGSEQFF,TGTGCCAGCAGCTTAGATCAGGGTTCTGAGCAGTTCTTC
TRBV28,17,TRBJ2-2,NA,TRBD2,CASSLLRQRGVTGELFF,TGTGCCAGCAGTTTATTGCGTCAGCGGGGGGTCACCGGGGAGCTGTTTTTT
TRBV5-1,13,TRBJ2-5,NA,NA,CASSHGVQETQYF,TGCGCCAGCAGCCACGGGGTTCAAGAGACCCAGTACTTC
TRBV28,12,TRBJ1-1,NA,NA,CASSLRQIEAFF,TGTGCCAGCAGTTTAAGGCAGATTGAAGCTTTCTTT
TRBV5-1,17,TRBJ2-5,NA,NA,CASSLETGTLYQETQYF,TGCGCCAGCAGCTTGGAAACCGGGACACTGTACCAAGAGACCCAGTACTTC
TRBV19,13,TRBJ2-5,once,NA,CASRILGRETQYF,TGTGCCAGTAGGATACTAGGTCGCGAGACCCAGTACTTC
TRBV4-1,14,TRBJ2-3,NA,NA,CASSQGLLPDTQYF,TGCGCCAGCAGCCAAGGACTATTGCCAGATACGCAGTATTTT
TRBV10-3,12,TRBJ2-3,NA,TRBD2,CALGGSQNTQYF,TGTGCCCTCGGGGGGAGTCAAAATACGCAGTATTTT
TRBV7-2,17,TRBJ2-3,NA,TRBD2,CASSREMGLASTDTQYF,TGTGCCAGCAGCCGTGAGATGGGACTAGCGAGCACAGATACGCAGTATTTT
TRBV4-1,16,TRBJ2-1,NA,NA,CASSRTEGRRGSEQFF,TGCGCCAGCAGCCGAACGGAGGGGAGAAGGGGCTCTGAGCAGTTCTTC
TRBV15,14,TRBJ2-7,NA,NA,CATSGAATPREQYF,TGTGCCACCAGCGGGGCAGCTACTCCTCGCGAGCAGTACTTC
TRBV6-1,14,TRBJ2-7,NA,NA,CASSEGRTVGEQYF,TGTGCCAGCAGTGAAGGACGGACAGTAGGCGAGCAGTACTTC
TRBV5-1,14,TRBJ2-5,NA,TRBD1,CASSLGTGQETQYF,TGCGCCAGCAGCCTCGGGACAGGACAAGAGACCCAGTACTTC
TRBV2,16,TRBJ2-1,NA,TRBD1,CASSGRGQGAEGEQFF,TGTGCCAGCAGTGGCCGGGGACAGGGGGCTGAGGGTGAGCAGTTCTTC
TRBV9,15,TRBJ2-7,NA,NA,CASSVGAGRDYEQYF,TGTGCCAGCAGCGTAGGGGCGGGGCGAGACTACGAGCAGTACTTC
TRBV19,16,TRBJ2-7,NA,TRBD2,CASSTRGDGSSYEQYF,TGTGCCAGTAGTACCCGGGGGGACGGGAGCTCCTACGAGCAGTACTTC
TRBV9,15,TRBJ1-1,NA,TRBD1,CASSVGAGGYTEAFF,TGTGCCAGCAGCGTAGGTGCAGGGGGCTACACTGAAGCTTTCTTT
TRBV7-9,16,TRBJ2-7,NA,NA,CASSLIHVQKEYEQYF,TGTGCCAGCAGCTTAATACACGTCCAGAAGGAATACGAGCAGTACTTC
TRBV28,16,TRBJ2-1,NA,TRBD2,CASSPPQRGGYNEQFF,TGTGCCAGCAGTCCCCCCCAGCGGGGAGGCTACAATGAGCAGTTCTTC
TRBV30,13,TRBJ1-2,NA,NA,CAWSVKGGWSYTF,TGTGCCTGGAGTGTGAAAGGGGGTTGGAGCTACACCTTC
TRBV27,18,TRBJ1-5,NA,TRBD1,CASTIYPQGARSNQPQHF,TGTGCCAGCACCATATACCCACAGGGGGCGCGGAGCAATCAGCCCCAGCATTTT
TRBV7-9,16,TRBJ2-1,NA,NA,CASSLPRGLILMEQFF,TGTGCCAGCAGCCTCCCCCGGGGCCTGATCCTTATGGAGCAGTTCTTC
TRBV7-9,19,TRBJ2-6,once,NA,CASSLRDVRKISGANVLTF,TGTGCCAGCAGCTTACGGGACGTTAGAAAAATCTCTGGGGCCAACGTCCTGACTTTC
TRBV28,14,TRBJ1-4,few,NA,CASSPALLGEKLFF,TGTGCCAGCAGTCCCGCTTTGTTGGGTGAAAAACTGTTTTTT
TRBV9,18,TRBJ1-4,once,TRBD1,CASSAPQGGIQSNEKLFF,TGTGCCAGCAGCGCTCCACAGGGGGGTATTCAAAGTAATGAAAAACTGTTTTTT
TRBV13,12,TRBJ2-1,NA,NA,CASSLPDNEQFF,TGTGCCAGCAGCCTCCCAGACAATGAGCAGTTCTTC
TRBV4-3,18,TRBJ2-3,NA,NA,CASSLTLVRGDGTDTQYF,TGCGCCAGCAGCCTCACCCTGGTCCGGGGAGACGGGACAGATACGCAGTATTTT
TRBV9,15,TRBJ1-6,NA,NA,CASSVRGDYNSPLHF,TGTGCCAGCAGCGTGAGGGGCGACTATAATTCACCCCTCCACTTT
TRBV28,14,TRBJ1-4,NA,NA,CASSQRGPDRHLFF,TGTGCCAGCAGTCAAAGGGGACCAGACAGACATCTGTTTTTT
TRBV5-1,17,TRBJ2-5,NA,TRBD1,CASSLPKGSGGLETQYF,TGCGCCAGCAGCTTACCAAAGGGGTCAGGGGGTTTGGAGACCCAGTACTTC
TRBV19,15,TRBJ1-6,NA,TRBD1,CASSDQGAVYSPLHF,TGTGCCAGTAGCGACCAGGGGGCGGTTTATTCACCCCTCCACTTT
TRBV6-1,12,TRBJ2-1,NA,NA,CASRGDRPEQFF,TGTGCCAGCAGGGGGGACCGACCCGAGCAGTTCTTC
TRBV7-8,15,TRBJ2-2,NA,TRBD2,CASSLAGVDTGELFF,TGTGCCAGCAGCTTGGCGGGGGTGGACACCGGGGAGCTGTTTTTT
TRBV7-2,16,TRBJ2-3,once,TRBD2,CASSLGLAGFTDTQYF,TGTGCCAGCAGCTTAGGGCTAGCGGGCTTCACAGATACGCAGTATTTT
TRBV7-2,16,TRBJ2-7,NA,TRBD2,CASSLDPGGPSYEQYF,TGTGCCAGCAGCTTAGATCCGGGAGGGCCTTCCTACGAGCAGTACTTC
TRBV7-9,16,TRBJ2-1,NA,TRBD2,CASSLFASGGYNEQFF,TGTGCCAGCAGCTTATTTGCTAGCGGGGGGTACAATGAGCAGTTCTTC
TRBV30,12,TRBJ1-2,once,NA,CAWKEGSHGYTF,TGTGCCTGGAAAGAGGGGAGCCATGGCTACACCTTC
TRBV30,14,TRBJ1-1,once,NA,CAWSVLKKGTEAFF,TGTGCCTGGAGTGTACTCAAAAAGGGCACTGAAGCTTTCTTT
TRBV10-3,14,TRBJ1-1,NA,NA,CAISGRDMNTEAFF,TGTGCCATCAGTGGAAGGGATATGAACACTGAAGCTTTCTTT
TRBV5-6,13,TRBJ2-7,NA,NA,CASSPKLVLGQYF,TGTGCCAGCAGCCCGAAACTGGTCCTGGGGCAGTACTTC
TRBV5-1,16,TRBJ1-2,NA,NA,CASSLATTGPNYGYTF,TGCGCCAGCAGCTTGGCGACGACAGGTCCGAACTATGGCTACACCTTC
TRBV7-2,19,TRBJ2-3,NA,TRBD2,CASSLDNPLAGGSTDTQYF,TGTGCCAGCAGCTTAGATAATCCTCTAGCGGGAGGTAGCACAGATACGCAGTATTTT